This T cell receptor beta chain derives from a study of PD-1 blockade in classical Hodgkin lymphoma. This CDR3 contains 17 residues. Germline lookup yields CDR1 MNHNS and CDR2 SASEGT. Between the trimmed V and J ends, which lost 2 bases and 4 bases, there was a span of 17 bases. Only in-frame clones appear in the TCRdb table, and some are missing; sequencing was by immunoSEQ multiplex PCR. The profile shows about 32,000 clones, approximately 85% of them singletons. The time point: cycle 4 day 1 (C4D1), after less than 7 weeks of nivolumab. Each of the patients experienced relapse following autologous stem cell transplantation, and their brentuximab vedotin exposure differed.

The V call is TRBV6-1, the J call TRBJ2-2; possibly TRBD2 for D (6 bases). The clonotype comes from a human donor with classical Hodgkin lymphoma. Sample: peripheral blood mononuclear cells (PBMCs), taken before the fourth cycle of nivolumab. CDR3: CASSESVGGLGTGELFF. CDR3 bases: TGTGCCAGCAGTGAAAGCGTGGGGGGTTTGGGCACCGGGGAGCTGTTTTTT.